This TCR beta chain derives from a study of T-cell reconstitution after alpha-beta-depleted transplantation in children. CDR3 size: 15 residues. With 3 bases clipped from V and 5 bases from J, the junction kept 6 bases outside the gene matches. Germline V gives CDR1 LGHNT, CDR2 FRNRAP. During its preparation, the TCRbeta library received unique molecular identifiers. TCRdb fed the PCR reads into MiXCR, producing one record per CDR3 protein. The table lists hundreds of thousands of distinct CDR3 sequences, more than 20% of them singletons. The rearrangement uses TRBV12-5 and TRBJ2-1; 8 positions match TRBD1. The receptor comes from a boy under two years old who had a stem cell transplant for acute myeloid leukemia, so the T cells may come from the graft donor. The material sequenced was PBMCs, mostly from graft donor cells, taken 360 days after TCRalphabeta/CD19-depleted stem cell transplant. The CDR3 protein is CASGFLTGANNEQFF. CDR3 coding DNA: TGTGCTAGTGGTTTCTTGACAGGGGCCAACAATGAGCAGTTCTTC.